The 8 T cell receptor beta chains in this list originate from one sample, sequenced in a study of T cells in Graves' hyperthyroidism and ophthalmopathy. Amplified TCR beta CDR3 regions came from RNA transcripts. With the HTBI primer set, the TCR CDR3 went through a first round of RT-PCR. TCRdb called the multiplex PCR reads again in MiXCR, with one record for every CDR3 protein. The top ten clones hold about 5% of a sample with about 420,000 distinct CDR3 sequences, roughly 13% of them seen once. What was sequenced was blood. The receptor set was obtained from a woman under 30 with Graves' hyperthyroidism.

This clonotype occurred many times. The chain has TRBV18 and TRBJ2-3; no firm D call. V was cut by 3 bases and J by 0 bases, with 10 bases left in between. Germline loops: CDR1 KGHSH, CDR2 LQKENI. The length of the CDR3 is 15 residues. The CDR3 reads CASSPILISTDTQYF. CDR3 DNA sequence: TGTGCCAGCTCACCGATACTAATTAGCACAGATACGCAGTATTTT.

This clonotype was seen repeatedly, ten times or more. The chain employs TRBV11-2 and TRBJ2-2; D may be TRBD2 (6 bases). V was trimmed by 5 bases and J by 5 bases, leaving 15 bases between them. Germline assignment: CDR1 SGHAT and CDR2 FQNNGV. The CDR3 spans 15 residues. The CDR3 DNA follows: TGTGCCAGCAGCCCAGACTGGGCGGGGACCGGGGAGCTGTTTTTT. Amino acid sequence: CASSPDWAGTGELFF.

This chain connects TRBV5-1 to TRBJ2-3, with 8 bases lining up with TRBD2. There are 15 residues in the CDR3. The V and J ends lost 3 bases and 0 bases, in that order; junction bases with no gene match: 3. CDR1 is SGHRS, CDR2 YFSETQ, per germline. CDR3 loop: CASSWRGDSTDTQYF. For the CDR3, the DNA is TGCGCCAGCAGCTGGCGGGGGGACAGCACAGATACGCAGTATTTT.

The chain joins TRBV25-1 to TRBJ1-2; TRBD1 agrees at 7 bases. This CDR3 has 14 residues. V was clipped by 7 bases and J by 1 base; unmatched bases: 6. Germline CDR1 and CDR2: MGHDK and SYGVNS. For the CDR3, the DNA is TGTGCCAGCACGGGACAGCACTTTAACTATGGCTACACCTTC. Its translation is CASTGQHFNYGYTF.

This clonotype was detected ten times or more. The chain carries TRBV5-1 and TRBJ2-1; 7 nucleotides agree with TRBD1. CDR3 length equals 15 residues. Trimming took 0 bases from V and 3 from J; bases not matched to a gene: 3. Germline loops: CDR1 SGHRS, CDR2 YFSETQ. The CDR3 DNA is TGCGCCAGCAGCTTGGGACAGGGAGTCTACAATGAGCAGTTCTTC. This codes for CASSLGQGVYNEQFF.

The table lists this clonotype with a few counts. The chain links TRBV7-9 to TRBJ1-2; tentatively, D is TRBD1 (5 bases). The CDR3 is 17 residues long. Trimming took off 2 bases at V and 0 bases at J, with 16 bases between the two ends. Germline V gene lookup returns CDR1 SEHNR and CDR2 FQNEAQ (reference sequence). This chain's CDR3 is CASSLSLTERANYGYTF. Written as DNA, the CDR3 is TGTGCCAGCAGCTTATCTCTGACAGAAAGAGCTAACTATGGCTACACCTTC. Using reference TRBV7-9 and TRBJ1-2 for the parts outside the CDR3, the full variable domain is DTGVSQNPRHKITKRGQNVTFRCDPISEHNRLYWYRQTLGQGPEFLTYFQNEAQLEKSRLLSDRFSAERPKGSFSTLEIQRTEQGDSAMYLCASSLSLTERANYGYTFGSGTRLTVV.

This clonotype showed up many times. CDR3 DNA: TGTGCCAGCAGGAAGACTAGCGGGACTCAAGAGACCCAGTACTTC. It translates to CASRKTSGTQETQYF. This sequence joins TRBV12-3 or TRBV12-4 and TRBJ2-5; 11 bases map to TRBD2. Trimming removed 6 bases from V and 2 bases from J; junction bases left unmatched: 5. The CDR3 runs 15 residues.

This clonotype was recorded at least ten times. J is TRBJ1-1 and V is TRBV10-3; 7 nucleotides agree with TRBD1. Per germline, CDR1 ENHRY and CDR2 SYGVKD. V was pared by 8 bases and J by 10 bases, with 13 bases of the junction left unmatched. The CDR3 consists of 13 residues. In DNA form, the CDR3 reads TGTGCCATCCTAAACCCCATCCAGGGGGTAGCTTTCTTT. Protein product: CAILNPIQGVAFF.